This T cell receptor (beta chain) emerged from a study of blood T cell repertoires in COVID-19. Across the study: Collection of acute and convalescent COVID-19 samples took place in the United States, Italy and Spain. From T cells, B-cell-depleted T cells, or PBMCs came the material, which was cDNA or gDNA.

Under the authors' procedure: The authors estimated nucleated cell counts from reference gene primer amplification. TCRdb's copy holds only in-frame clones and misses some; the assay was immunoSEQ multiplex PCR. Clone size and V and J calls were adopted from that table, with D and trimming inferred from the DNA. In the table there are roughly 200,000 clones, under 90% of which are singletons. This clone was counted between two and nine times. Germline V CDR1 and CDR2: SQVTM, ANQGSEA. The CDR3 is 13 amino acids. The V gene end was trimmed by 6 bases and the J gene end by 5 bases; junction bases not matched to a gene: 8.

Source material: peripheral blood. The J gene is TRBJ1-2, the V gene TRBV29-1, with TRBD1 matching 8 bases. This clonotype was obtained from a man aged 55 to 70 with acute or convalescent COVID-19. DNA for the CDR3: TGCAGCGTCACGGACAGGGAAGAGTATGGCTACACCTTC. This sequence encodes CSVTDREEYGYTF.